A single sample gave rise to the 31 T cell receptor beta chains below, sequenced in a study of blood T cell repertoires in COVID-19 (dated by TCRdb to 2018 to 2021). Library method: the immunoSEQ multiplex PCR assay. The table was pulled from immuneACCESS by TCRdb, which kept in-frame rearrangements only. Such tables lose some clones; where checked, under half of the loss comes from unresolved V genes, and the rest has no known cause. The sample table holds some 290,000 clones, of which roughly 89% were seen once. Around 10% of the sample is in the top ten clones. The material sequenced was peripheral blood. The source of these receptors is a woman aged 25 to 39 with COVID-19, enrolled during active disease.

The V call is TRBV4-1, the J call TRBJ1-1; the D gene is possibly TRBD1 (6 bases). Germline values: CDR1 MGHRA, CDR2 YSYEKL. This CDR3 region has 16 residues. Between the trimmed V and J ends, which lost 2 bases and 5 bases, there was a span of 18 bases. CDR3 sequence reads: CASSQSPRGSLTEAFF. The CDR3 region has the DNA TGCGCCAGCAGCCAATCGCCTAGGGGGAGCTTGACTGAAGCTTTCTTT.

The V call is TRBV7-9, the J call TRBJ2-1; 8 bases align to TRBD2. CDR3 length: 17 amino acids. Losses at the gene ends were 5 bases for V and 2 bases for J; bases not matched to a gene: 11. Germline V gives CDR1 SEHNR, CDR2 FQNEAQ (reference sequence). The CDR3 spells CASSPREAGDTYNEQFF. CDR3 nucleotides: TGTGCCAGCAGCCCTCGTGAAGCGGGGGATACCTACAATGAGCAGTTCTTC.

V gene TRBV5-1 combines with J gene TRBJ2-5; D is perhaps TRBD2 (5 bases). Deletions cut 0 bases from V and 4 bases from J, with 13 bases between. This CDR3 contains 15 residues. The germline V gene encodes CDR1 SGHRS and CDR2 YFSETQ. The CDR3 DNA reads TGCGCCAGCAGCTTGGGCCCGGGTCTAGCAGAGACCCAGTACTTC. Its translation: CASSLGPGLAETQYF.

The chain carries TRBV7-2 and TRBJ1-1; no definite D call. The CDR3 spans 17 residues. Germline CDR1 SGHTA, CDR2 FQGNSA. The V and J ends lost 1 base and 6 bases respectively, with 21 bases between them. The CDR3, as DNA: TGTGCCAGCAGCTTAGTGGGCCTCCATAAGGTGTACGCTGAAGCTTTCTTT. Translation gives CASSLVGLHKVYAEAFF.

The genes are TRBV3-1 (or the pseudogene TRBV3-2) and TRBJ1-4; D remains ambiguous. The germline V gene encodes CDR1 LGHDT and CDR2 YNNKEL (reference sequence). There are 14 residues in the CDR3. V lost 4 bases to trimming and J lost 0 bases, with 6 bases between them. The CDR3 loop reads CASSPRSTNEKLFF. The CDR3 DNA reads as TGTGCCAGCAGCCCCCGGTCAACTAATGAAAAACTGTTTTTT.

V and J are TRBV10-3 and TRBJ1-1; TRBD1 might be the D (5 bases). The CDR3 extends over 15 amino acids. Per germline, CDR1 ENHRY and CDR2 SYGVKD. Trimming removed 3 bases at V and 1 base at J, with 12 bases between. CDR3 loop: CAISDVLQGNTEAFF. The CDR3 DNA reads TGTGCCATCAGTGATGTCTTGCAGGGGAACACTGAAGCTTTCTTT.

The CDR3 DNA sequence: TGCGCCAGCAGCCTCTCCGGGAGTTCGGGTCAGCCCCAGCATTTT. Encoded protein: CASSLSGSSGQPQHF. The chain joins TRBV5-1 to TRBJ1-5; D not certain. CDR3 size: 15 residues. V gave up 4 bases and J gave up 6 bases, with 17 bases separating them. Germline-derived CDR1 and CDR2 are SGHRS and YFSETQ.

The genes are TRBV2 and TRBJ1-2; 8 nucleotides match TRBD1. The CDR3 length is 14 residues. Germline loops: CDR1 SNHLY, CDR2 FYNNEI. Trimming took 8 bases from V and 8 from J; bases not matched to a gene: 13. CDR3 coding DNA: TGTGCCAGCTTTGAACTCAGGGGGCGCGGGGGCTACACCTTC. This sequence encodes CASFELRGRGGYTF.

In this sample, this clone turned up a few times. This chain links TRBV3-1 (or the pseudogene TRBV3-2) with TRBJ1-6; D unclear. The CDR3 runs to 18 residues. Trimming left V 0 bases short and J 12 bases short, with 24 bases between. Germline lookup yields CDR1 LGHDT and CDR2 YNNKEL (reference sequence). Written as DNA, the CDR3 is TGTGCCAGCAGCCAAGATTGGGCCGGAGGGAGCCGGGCAGTACCCCTCCACTTT. Translated: CASSQDWAGGSRAVPLHF.

The rearrangement joins TRBV27 to TRBJ2-7, with TRBD1 as a possible D gene (6 bases). The CDR3 has 14 residues. Trimming cost V 6 bases and J 2 bases, with 14 bases left between them. Germline CDR1 is MNHEY and CDR2 is SMNVEV (reference sequence). DNA of the CDR3: TGTGCCAGCAGACGGACAGAGATGACCTACGAGCAGTACTTC. Amino acids: CASRRTEMTYEQYF.

The CDR3 coding sequence is TGCGCCAGCTCCCCCCTGATTCCCAACCGGGACACCGGGAGGGGCGGCTACACCTTC. Amino acids: CASSPLIPNRDTGRGGYTF. This chain joins TRBV4-1 and TRBJ1-2; D may be TRBD1 (6 bases). Trimming took off 8 bases at V and 8 bases at J, with 36 bases between the two ends. Germline loops: CDR1 MGHRA, CDR2 YSYEKL. The CDR3 runs 19 residues.

The V and J genes are TRBV2 and TRBJ2-3, with 7 bases lining up with TRBD1. CDR3 length: 15 amino acids. V gave up 11 bases and J gave up 0 bases; unmatched junction bases: 11. Germline CDR1 reads SNHLY; CDR2 reads FYNNEI. The CDR3 spells CAGWGTAPSTDTQYF. CDR3 nucleotides: TGTGCCGGGTGGGGGACAGCCCCTAGCACAGATACGCAGTATTTT.

The chain uses TRBV3-1 (or the pseudogene TRBV3-2) and TRBJ1-1; 8 positions match TRBD1. Germline CDR1 reads LGHDT; CDR2 reads YNNKEL (reference sequence). V was pared by 7 bases and J by 4 bases, with 5 bases of the junction left unmatched. CDR3 size: 13 residues. In DNA form, the CDR3 reads TGTGCCAGCACTTTCGGACAGGGCACTGAAGCTTTCTTT. Its protein product is CASTFGQGTEAFF.

The genes are TRBV5-6 and TRBJ2-5; TRBD2 is a possible D gene (6 bases). V shed 5 bases and J shed 0 bases, with 14 bases lying between them. CDR1 and CDR2 (germline): SGHDT, YYEEEE. The CDR3 is 15 residues long. CDR3 amino acids: CASSWGEKYQETQYF. Here the CDR3 DNA reads TGTGCCAGCAGTTGGGGGGAAAAATACCAAGAGACCCAGTACTTC. The full variable domain, in which reference TRBV5-6 and TRBJ2-5 provide the parts outside the CDR3, is DAGVTQSPTHLIKTRGQQVTLRCSPKSGHDTVSWYQQALGQGPQFIFQYYEEEERQRGNFPDRFSGHQFPNYSSELNVNALLLGDSALYLCASSWGEKYQETQYFGPGTRLLVL.

This sequence joins TRBV2 and TRBJ1-2; D not certain. The CDR3 is 14 amino acids. Germline V CDR1 and CDR2: SNHLY, FYNNEI. V shed 6 bases and J shed 8 bases, with 19 bases lying between them. The CDR3 protein is CASRGLKGTGGYTF. The CDR3, as DNA: TGTGCCAGCAGGGGCCTGAAGGGCACGGGGGGCTACACCTTC. Together with reference TRBV2 and TRBJ1-2, the CDR3 gives the full variable domain: EPEVTQTPSHQVTQMGQEVILRCVPISNHLYFYWYRQILGQKVEFLVSFYNNEISEKSEIFDDQFSVERPDGSNFTLKIRSTKLEDSAMYFCASRGLKGTGGYTFGSGTRLTVV.

This chain joins TRBV7-6 and TRBJ2-5, with TRBD2 identical over 8 bases. The CDR3 covers 18 residues. After removal of 3 bases from V and 5 bases from J, the junction contained 17 bases not matched to a gene. CDR1 and CDR2 (germline): SGHVS, FNYEAQ. CDR3: CASSLLGATSEGVETQYF. CDR3 coding DNA: TGTGCCAGCAGCTTGCTTGGTGCGACTAGCGAGGGAGTGGAGACCCAGTACTTC.

The chain uses TRBV24-1 and TRBJ2-5; tentatively, D is TRBD1 (6 bases). This CDR3 spans 13 amino acids. V was pared by 3 bases and J by 7 bases, with 11 bases between. Germline assignment: CDR1 KGHDR and CDR2 SFDVKD. The CDR3 loop reads CATSDMTGSTQYF. The CDR3 nucleotides read TGTGCCACCAGTGATATGACAGGCTCGACCCAGTACTTC.

This clone showed up just once. The DNA of the CDR3 is TGTGCCATCAGTGATGGGACAGGGAGATCACCCCTCCACTTT. It is translated as CAISDGTGRSPLHF. This chain uses TRBV10-3 with TRBJ1-6, with 9 bases lining up with TRBD1. The trim removed 3 bases at V and 10 bases at J, leaving 4 bases unmatched. The CDR3 contains 14 residues. The germline V gene has CDR1 ENHRY and CDR2 SYGVKD.

This clone was detected only once. This chain's CDR3 is CASSRWIAATDTQYF. In nucleotides, the CDR3 is TGCGCCAGCAGCCGGTGGATAGCGGCCACAGATACGCAGTATTTT. V usage is TRBV5-1 and J usage is TRBJ2-3; tentative D call: TRBD2 (6 bases). Trimming cost V 4 bases and J 2 bases, with 14 bases left between them. The CDR3 covers 15 residues. Germline CDR1 reads SGHRS; CDR2 reads YFSETQ.

V gene TRBV11-3 combines with J gene TRBJ2-5, with a weak D call TRBD2 (5 bases). The CDR3 spans 14 residues. Germline V gene data show CDR1 as SGHNT and CDR2 as YENEEA. V was pared by 1 base and J by 7 bases, with 13 bases between. In DNA form, the CDR3 reads TGTGCCAGCAGCTTAGCACGGGGTTCGGGGACCCAGTACTTC. As protein: CASSLARGSGTQYF.

This sequence joins TRBV5-1 and TRBJ1-2; 7 positions match TRBD1. The CDR3 consists of 13 residues. V shed 5 bases, J shed 4 bases, and the junction held 5 bases outside the gene matches. Germline CDR1 SGHRS, CDR2 YFSETQ. The CDR3 loop is CASSYRDSYGYTF. The CDR3 DNA is TGCGCCAGCAGTTACCGGGACAGCTATGGCTACACCTTC.

J is TRBJ1-5 and V is TRBV10-2; 10 nucleotides line up with TRBD1. The V and J ends lost 6 bases and 5 bases, in that order; junction bases with no gene match: 7. CDR1 and CDR2 from the germline V gene are WSHSY and SAAADI. The CDR3 spans 15 residues. CDR3 loop: CASRSGTGADQPQHF. CDR3 coding DNA: TGCGCCAGCAGGTCCGGGACAGGGGCCGATCAGCCCCAGCATTTT.

The chain couples TRBV10-3 to TRBJ1-4; perhaps TRBD1 as D (5 bases). Germline CDR1 reads ENHRY; CDR2 reads SYGVKD. V dropped 2 bases and J dropped 3 bases, with 13 bases sitting between them. The length of the CDR3 is 16 residues. CDR3 sequence (DNA): TGTGCCATCAGTGAGGTTGGGGCCTGGGCTAATGAAAAACTGTTTTTT. Encoded protein: CAISEVGAWANEKLFF.

The chain employs TRBV5-4 and TRBJ2-3, with D uncertain. This CDR3 spans 13 amino acids. The germline gives CDR1 SGHNT, CDR2 YYREEE (reference sequence). The V gene lost 0 bases and the J gene lost 5 bases, with 7 bases spanning the gap. The CDR3 DNA follows: TGTGCCAGCAGCTTGGTGGGCGAAGATACGCAGTATTTT. Translating it yields CASSLVGEDTQYF.

The chain couples TRBV2 to TRBJ2-5; tentative D call: TRBD2 (6 bases). V was pared by 10 bases and J by 4 bases, with 10 bases between. The V gene's germline CDR1 is SNHLY and CDR2 FYNNEI. The CDR3 length is 11 residues. Written as DNA, the CDR3 is TGTGCCATCCCGCGGGGAGAGACCCAGTACTTC. This codes for CAIPRGETQYF.

The gene calls are TRBV5-1 and TRBJ2-3; D call uncertain. V gave up 9 bases and J gave up 2 bases, with 13 bases separating them. The CDR3 runs 13 residues. Germline-derived CDR1 and CDR2 are SGHRS and YFSETQ. The CDR3 reads CATLLNFTDTQYF. CDR3 in DNA: TGCGCCACCCTTCTTAATTTCACAGATACGCAGTATTTT. Filled out from reference TRBV5-1 and TRBJ2-3, the complete variable domain reads KAGVTQTPRYLIKTRGQQVTLSCSPISGHRSVSWYQQTPGQGLQFLFEYFSETQRNKGNFPGRFSGRQFSNSRSEMNVSTLELGDSALYLCATLLNFTDTQYFGPGTRLTVL.

The chain recombines TRBV7-7 with TRBJ2-5; no definite D call. The V end lost 3 bases, the J end lost 3 bases, and 8 bases lay between the germline ends. The CDR3 has 13 residues. Germline values: CDR1 SSHAT, CDR2 FNYEAQ (reference sequence). Here the CDR3 DNA reads TGTGCCAGCAGCTTGTTAGTTGAAGAGACCCAGTACTTC. Amino acid sequence: CASSLLVEETQYF.

The chain links TRBV5-4 to TRBJ2-7, with D perhaps TRBD1 (6 bases). Looked up from germline, CDR1 is SGHNT and CDR2 is YYREEE (reference sequence). V lost 3 bases and J 7 bases, leaving 11 bases between the germline ends. This CDR3 is 12 amino acids long. CDR3 protein: CASSWGLREQYF. CDR3 nucleotide sequence: TGTGCCAGCAGCTGGGGGCTCAGGGAGCAGTACTTC.

The chain combines TRBV27 with TRBJ2-3; 12 bases align to TRBD2. Germline V CDR1 and CDR2: MNHEY, SMNVEV (reference sequence). This CDR3 contains 15 residues. V trimming: 5 bases; J trimming: 3 bases; junction bases outside the gene matches: 3. The CDR3 bases are TGTGCCAGCAGTCTAGCGGGGGGGCCGACAGATACGCAGTATTTT. Protein: CASSLAGGPTDTQYF.

This chain uses TRBV6-2 or TRBV6-3 with TRBJ1-2; possible D gene TRBD1, 5 bases. The CDR3 loop spans 18 amino acids. V was pared by 6 bases and J by 1 base, with 24 bases between. Germline lookup yields CDR1 MNHEY and CDR2 SVGEGT. The CDR3, as DNA: TGTGCCAGCAGCCTCAATTATGTCCCAGGGCCCTATAACTATGGCTACACCTTC. It translates to CASSLNYVPGPYNYGYTF.

This clone was recorded once. The rearrangement uses TRBV6-5 and TRBJ1-4; 10 bases match TRBD1. From germline, CDR1 is MNHEY and CDR2 SVGAGI. V was pared by 0 bases and J by 11 bases, with 9 bases of the junction left unmatched. The CDR3 has 16 residues. CDR3: CASSYSTVTGGGKLFF. Written as DNA, the CDR3 is TGTGCCAGCAGTTACTCGACTGTGACAGGGGGCGGGAAACTGTTTTTT.